The source of this TCR beta chain is a study of cytomegalovirus exposure and HLA in healthy donors. Across the whole study: Approximately 85 million unique TCRs from HLA-typed donors were held in an early data release. Study-wide results and limits: TCR beta V- and J-gene trimming, according to a later analysis, was linked to a missense DCLRE1C variant. Most observed TCR sequences were rare, whereas some public TCRs were detected in many donors.

A multiplex PCR was run with 60 Vbeta primers and 13 Jbeta primers. Clones were read by immunoSEQ multiplex PCR, and TCRdb kept only the in-frame ones, dropping some. The sample consists of roughly 100,000 clones, about two thirds of them appearing once. This clone occurred a few times. What it binds is not known. The sequence derives from a woman aged 45-60 years in good health and CMV-seropositive. Sample: PBMCs.

The CDR3 sequence is CASRFQPTGTSVVNTEAFF. The CDR3 DNA reads TGCGCCAGCAGATTCCAACCTACCGGGACATCGGTTGTGAACACTGAAGCTTTCTTT. The rearrangement links TRBV4-1 to TRBJ1-1, with a weak D call TRBD1 (6 bases). Deletions cut 6 bases from V and 0 bases from J, with 26 bases between. This CDR3 contains 19 residues. Germline CDR1 reads MGHRA; CDR2 reads YSYEKL.